Presented here are 6 T cell receptor beta chains from one specimen sequenced in a study of T cell repertoires in cytomegalovirus infection. TCRdb reanalysed the reads using MiXCR and keeps one entry per CDR3 protein. The top ten hold 11% to 15% of the sample, which has fewer than 300,000 distinct CDR3 sequences, about 23% seen once. What was sequenced was PBMCs. These receptors were obtained from a human donor in good health (CMV status not recorded). Some clones in this sample may be carry-over from other donors' samples.

This clonotype was found a few times. The gene calls are TRBV7-9 and TRBJ2-1; 8 positions agree with TRBD2. Germline V gives CDR1 SEHNR, CDR2 FQNEAQ (reference sequence). With V trimmed by 7 bases and J by 9 bases, 14 bases remained unmatched. This CDR3 has 15 amino acids. The CDR3 loop reads CASILGRAGVREQFF. In DNA, the CDR3 is TGTGCCAGCATCCTCGGTAGAGCGGGAGTACGTGAGCAGTTCTTC.

A few counts support this clonotype. The chain is built from TRBV7-9 and TRBJ2-7, with D unresolved. V lost 3 bases and J lost 5, with 8 bases in between. This CDR3 is 12 amino acids long. Germline values: CDR1 SEHNR, CDR2 FQNEAQ (reference sequence). CDR3 sequence: CASSFVGHEQYF. Written as DNA, the CDR3 is TGTGCCAGCAGCTTCGTCGGCCACGAGCAGTACTTC.

CDR3 sequence (DNA): TGCAGTGCTCCTTCATGGGGGCAAGATACGCAGTATTTT. The encoded protein is CSAPSWGQDTQYF. V is TRBV20-1 and J is TRBJ2-3; possible D gene TRBD1, 6 bases. There are 13 residues in the CDR3. From germline, CDR1 is DFQATT and CDR2 SNEGSKA (reference sequence). The V and J ends lost 5 bases and 5 bases respectively, with 14 bases between them.

The chain employs TRBV10-3 and TRBJ1-5, with TRBD1 matching over 9 bases. The CDR3 runs 16 residues. Germline CDR1 ENHRY, CDR2 SYGVKD. J lost 2 bases, V lost 6 bases, and 8 bases had no gene match. Here the CDR3 reads CAIRPDRGAGNQPQHF. Written as DNA, the CDR3 is TGTGCCATCAGACCGGACAGGGGAGCGGGCAATCAGCCCCAGCATTTT.

This clonotype was seen more than once but under ten times. This chain links TRBV7-8 with TRBJ2-5; tentatively, D is TRBD1 (6 bases). The CDR3 consists of 16 residues. In germline, CDR1 is SGHVS, CDR2 FQNEAQ. V lost 3 bases, J lost 2 bases, and 16 bases lay in between. CDR3 protein: CASSLYGQLRQETQYF. CDR3 nucleotides: TGTGCCAGCAGCTTGTATGGACAGCTGAGGCAAGAGACCCAGTACTTC.

The rearrangement joins TRBV12-3 or TRBV12-4 to TRBJ2-1; perhaps TRBD1 as D (6 bases). Trimming cost V 6 bases and J 7 bases, with 13 bases left between them. The CDR3 loop spans 13 amino acids. The CDR3 DNA sequence: TGTGCCAGCAGCAACAGGGCGACAAATGAGCAGTTCTTC. Protein product: CASSNRATNEQFF.